This is a list of T cell receptor beta chains from one sample in a study of T cell changes during pregnancy in multiple sclerosis. TCRdb's table, derived via immunoSEQ multiplex PCR, lists solely in-frame clones and lacks some. The data contain about 83,000 clones, roughly 96% of them singletons. The sample in question was peripheral blood, obtained in the second trimester of pregnancy. Receptors were obtained from a female donor with multiple sclerosis, enrolled in a pregnancy study. Both conserved end residues are part of each CDR3. D genes are given only for firm matches. Clone size appears in some rows only: once, few, many, or a class for an expanded clone.

cdr3_aa	cdr3_nt	d_call	cdr3_length	j_call	clone_size	v_call
CASSLSQGGDEQFF	TGTGCCAGCAGCTTATCACAGGGGGGCGATGAGCAGTTCTTC	TRBD1	14	TRBJ2-1	.	TRBV7-3
CASSYGTGNGYTF	TGTGCCAGCAGTTACGGGACAGGGAATGGCTACACCTTC	TRBD1	13	TRBJ1-2	few	TRBV6-5
CASSRQSGGEQFF	TGTGCCAGCAGTCGACAAAGCGGCGGTGAGCAGTTCTTC	.	13	TRBJ2-1	.	TRBV6-5
CASSTAQVINNEQFF	TGTGCCAGCAGTACGGCTCAGGTTATAAACAATGAGCAGTTCTTC	.	15	TRBJ2-1	.	TRBV2
CASSRDRGETQYF	TGTGCCAGCAGCCGGGACAGGGGGGAGACCCAGTACTTC	TRBD1	13	TRBJ2-5	.	TRBV6-4
CASTDRGDEQYF	TGTGCCAGCACCGACAGGGGTGACGAGCAGTACTTC	TRBD1	12	TRBJ2-7	.	TRBV7-9
CASSPTGFANYGYTF	TGTGCCAGCAGTCCGACAGGTTTTGCTAACTATGGCTACACCTTC	.	15	TRBJ1-2	.	TRBV27
CASSQGLAGAHNEQFF	TGTGCCAGCAGCCAGGGACTAGCGGGAGCGCACAATGAGCAGTTCTTC	.	16	TRBJ2-1	.	TRBV21-1
CASSLEDSILAGSDTQYF	TGTGCCAGCAGCTTGGAGGACTCCATTCTAGCGGGGTCAGATACGCAGTATTTT	TRBD2	18	TRBJ2-3	once	TRBV5-6
CAWSGSGGIYEQYF	TGTGCCTGGAGCGGGTCGGGAGGGATCTACGAGCAGTACTTC	TRBD2	14	TRBJ2-7	.	TRBV30
CASSPTPIDGELFF	TGTGCCAGCAGTCCCACCCCTATTGACGGGGAGCTGTTTTTT	.	14	TRBJ2-2	.	TRBV27
CASSSGQGARLITEAFF	TGCGCCAGCAGCTCAGGACAGGGGGCGAGGTTGATCACTGAAGCTTTCTTT	TRBD1	17	TRBJ1-1	.	TRBV5-1
CASSMTGKSLSGANVLTF	TGCGCCAGCAGCATGACAGGGAAGTCTCTCTCTGGGGCCAACGTCCTGACTTTC	TRBD1	18	TRBJ2-6	once	TRBV5-1
CASSGLAGATGELFF	TGTGCCAGCAGTGGACTAGCGGGAGCCACCGGGGAGCTGTTTTTT	TRBD2	15	TRBJ2-2	.	TRBV2
CASSKREGLFHEQFF	TGTGCCAGCAGCAAGCGGGAGGGCCTCTTCCATGAGCAGTTCTTC	TRBD2	15	TRBJ2-1	.	TRBV7-9